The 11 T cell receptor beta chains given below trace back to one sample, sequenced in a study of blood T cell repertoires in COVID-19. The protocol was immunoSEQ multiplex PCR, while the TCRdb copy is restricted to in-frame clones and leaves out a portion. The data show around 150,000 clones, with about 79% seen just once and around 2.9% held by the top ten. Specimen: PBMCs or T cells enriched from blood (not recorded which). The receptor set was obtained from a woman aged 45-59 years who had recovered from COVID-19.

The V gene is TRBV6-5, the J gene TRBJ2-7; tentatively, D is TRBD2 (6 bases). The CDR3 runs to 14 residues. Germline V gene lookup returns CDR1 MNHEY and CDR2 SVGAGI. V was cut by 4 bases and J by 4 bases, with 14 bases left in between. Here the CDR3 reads CASSSLGAGYEQYF. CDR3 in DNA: TGTGCCAGCAGTTCACTCGGGGCGGGGTACGAGCAGTACTTC.

The CDR3 loop is CASSSRGFNYGYTF. In nucleotides, the CDR3 is TGTGCCAGCAGTTCGCGAGGGTTCAACTATGGCTACACCTTC. The V and J genes are TRBV25-1 and TRBJ1-2; D gene ambiguous. V gave up 5 bases and J gave up 2 bases, with 12 bases separating them. Germline CDR1 and CDR2: MGHDK and SYGVNS. The CDR3 consists of 14 residues.

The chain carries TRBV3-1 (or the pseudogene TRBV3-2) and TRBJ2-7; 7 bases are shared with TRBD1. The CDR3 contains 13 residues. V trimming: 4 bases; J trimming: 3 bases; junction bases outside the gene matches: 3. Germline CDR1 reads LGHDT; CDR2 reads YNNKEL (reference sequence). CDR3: CASSRNRGYEQYF. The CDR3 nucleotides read TGTGCCAGCAGCCGCAACAGGGGCTACGAGCAGTACTTC.

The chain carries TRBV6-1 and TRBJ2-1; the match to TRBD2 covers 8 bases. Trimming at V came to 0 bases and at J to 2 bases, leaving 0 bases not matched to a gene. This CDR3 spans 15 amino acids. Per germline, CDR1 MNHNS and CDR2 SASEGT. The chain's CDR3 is CASSEAAGAYNEQFF. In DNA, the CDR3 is TGTGCCAGCAGTGAAGCAGCGGGGGCCTACAATGAGCAGTTCTTC.

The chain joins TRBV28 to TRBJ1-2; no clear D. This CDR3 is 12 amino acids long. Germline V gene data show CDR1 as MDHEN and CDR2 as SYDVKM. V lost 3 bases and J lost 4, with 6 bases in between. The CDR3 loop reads CASSFSVYGYTF. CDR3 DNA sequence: TGTGCCAGCAGTTTTTCGGTCTATGGCTACACCTTC.

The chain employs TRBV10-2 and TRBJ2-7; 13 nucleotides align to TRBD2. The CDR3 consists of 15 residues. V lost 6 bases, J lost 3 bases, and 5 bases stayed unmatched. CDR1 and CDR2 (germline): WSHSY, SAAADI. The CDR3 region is CASSLGLAGDYEQYF. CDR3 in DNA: TGCGCCAGCAGCCTCGGACTAGCGGGAGACTACGAGCAGTACTTC.

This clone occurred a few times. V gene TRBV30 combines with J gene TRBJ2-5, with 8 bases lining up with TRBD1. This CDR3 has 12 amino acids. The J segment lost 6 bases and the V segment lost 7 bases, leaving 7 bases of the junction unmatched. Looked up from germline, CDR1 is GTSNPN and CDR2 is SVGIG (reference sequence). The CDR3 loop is CASLDRVKTQYF. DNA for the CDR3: TGTGCCTCCTTGGACAGGGTAAAGACCCAGTACTTC.

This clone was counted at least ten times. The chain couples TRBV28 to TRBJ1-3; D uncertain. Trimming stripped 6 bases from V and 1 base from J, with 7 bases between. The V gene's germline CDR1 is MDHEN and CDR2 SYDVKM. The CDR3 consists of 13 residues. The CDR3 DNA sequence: TGTGCCAGCAGACCGGGGTCTGGAAACACCATATATTTT. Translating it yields CASRPGSGNTIYF.

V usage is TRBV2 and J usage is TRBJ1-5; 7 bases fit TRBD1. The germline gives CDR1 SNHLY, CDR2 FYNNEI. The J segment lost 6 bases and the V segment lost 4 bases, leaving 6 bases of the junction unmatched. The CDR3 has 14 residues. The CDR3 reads CASSVRTGPQPQHF. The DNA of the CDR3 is TGTGCCAGCAGTGTTAGGACAGGCCCTCAGCCCCAGCATTTT. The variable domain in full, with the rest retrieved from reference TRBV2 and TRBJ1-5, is EPEVTQTPSHQVTQMGQEVILRCVPISNHLYFYWYRQILGQKVEFLVSFYNNEISEKSEIFDDQFSVERPDGSNFTLKIRSTKLEDSAMYFCASSVRTGPQPQHFGDGTRLSIL.

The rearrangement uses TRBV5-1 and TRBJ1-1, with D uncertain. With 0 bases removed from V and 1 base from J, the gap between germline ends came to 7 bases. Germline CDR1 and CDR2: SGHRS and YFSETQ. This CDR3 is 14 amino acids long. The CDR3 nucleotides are TGCGCCAGCAGCTTGGCACAGTCGAACACTGAAGCTTTCTTT. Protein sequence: CASSLAQSNTEAFF.

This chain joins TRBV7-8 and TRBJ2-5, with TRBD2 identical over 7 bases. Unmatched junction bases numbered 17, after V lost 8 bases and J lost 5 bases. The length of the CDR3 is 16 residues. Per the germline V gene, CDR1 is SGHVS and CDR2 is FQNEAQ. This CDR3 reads CASAEIGGRAGETQYF. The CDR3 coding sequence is TGTGCCAGCGCCGAAATTGGAGGGAGGGCGGGGGAGACCCAGTACTTC.